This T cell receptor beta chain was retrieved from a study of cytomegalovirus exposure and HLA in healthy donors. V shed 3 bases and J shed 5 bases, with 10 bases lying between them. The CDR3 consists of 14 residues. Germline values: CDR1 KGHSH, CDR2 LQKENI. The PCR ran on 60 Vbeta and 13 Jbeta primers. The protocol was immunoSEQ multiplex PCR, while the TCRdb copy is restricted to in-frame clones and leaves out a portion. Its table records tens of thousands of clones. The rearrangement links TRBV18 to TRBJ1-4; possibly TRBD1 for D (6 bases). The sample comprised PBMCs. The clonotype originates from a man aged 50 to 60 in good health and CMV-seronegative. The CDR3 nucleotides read TGTGCCAGCTCACCGACAGGCCAGAATGAAAAACTGTTTTTT. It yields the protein CASSPTGQNEKLFF.